Listed below are T cell receptor beta chains from one sample, sequenced in a study of blood T cells in healthy people across ages. TCRdb processed the 5' RACE reads anew with MiXCR; each CDR3 protein has one entry. The table includes approximately 780,000 distinct CDR3 sequences, about a quarter detected once. The same data also contributed to another study, on T cells of mothers and their children.

Material: blood. The receptors derive from a boy aged 5 to 17 in good health. Both conserved end residues are part of each CDR3. D genes are given only for firm matches. Some rows mark clone size as missing; the rest say once, few, many or name a class of expanded clone.

cdr3_nt | cdr3_aa | clone_size | j_call | d_call | v_call
TGTGCCAGCAGTGGACAGGGGAATGAGCAGTTCTTC | CASSGQGNEQFF | few | TRBJ2-1 | TRBD1 | TRBV9
TGCAGTGCTAGAATTGGGAAGAAAGAGACCCAGTACTTC | CSARIGKKETQYF | . | TRBJ2-5 | . | TRBV20-1
TGCAGTGCTAGCGGGGGGGAACGGAATGAGCAGTTCTTC | CSASGGERNEQFF | . | TRBJ2-1 | TRBD2 | TRBV20-1
TGCAGTGCTAGAGGGATTACCCCGCTCCCTGAAGCTTTCTTT | CSARGITPLPEAFF | . | TRBJ1-1 | . | TRBV20-1
TGTGCCAGCACCAGGGTCGGGAATGAGCAGTTCTTC | CASTRVGNEQFF | . | TRBJ2-1 | . | TRBV7-2
TGTGCCAGCAGCTTGGGACAGAGCCGCACAGATACGCAGTATTTT | CASSLGQSRTDTQYF | few | TRBJ2-3 | TRBD1 | TRBV7-2
TGTGCCAGCAGCGTCTCCCGGGACAATCCCTACGAGCAGTACTTC | CASSVSRDNPYEQYF | . | TRBJ2-7 | . | TRBV3-1
TGCAGTGCTAGGGAATCCGGGACGGAGAGAGGGACCCAGTACTTC | CSARESGTERGTQYF | few | TRBJ2-5 | . | TRBV20-1
TGTGCCATCCTCGAGACAGGGGTCAATGAGCAGTTCTTC | CAILETGVNEQFF | . | TRBJ2-1 | TRBD1 | TRBV10-3
TGTGCCTGGACAGGACAGCCTGAAGCTTTCTTT | CAWTGQPEAFF | . | TRBJ1-1 | . | TRBV30